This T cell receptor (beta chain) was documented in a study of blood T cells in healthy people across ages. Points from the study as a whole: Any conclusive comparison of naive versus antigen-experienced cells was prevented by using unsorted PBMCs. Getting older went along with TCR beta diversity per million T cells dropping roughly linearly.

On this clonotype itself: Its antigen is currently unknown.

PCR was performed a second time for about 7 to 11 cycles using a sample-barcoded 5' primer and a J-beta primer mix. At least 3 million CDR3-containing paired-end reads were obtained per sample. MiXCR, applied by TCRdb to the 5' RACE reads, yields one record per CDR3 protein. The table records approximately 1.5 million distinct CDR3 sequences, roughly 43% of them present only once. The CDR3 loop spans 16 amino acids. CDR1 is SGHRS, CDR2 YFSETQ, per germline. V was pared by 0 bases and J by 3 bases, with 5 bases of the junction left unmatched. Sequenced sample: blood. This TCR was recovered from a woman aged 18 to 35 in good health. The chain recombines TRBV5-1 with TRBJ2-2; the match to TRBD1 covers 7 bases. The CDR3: CASSLVTGSYTGELFF. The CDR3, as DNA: TGCGCCAGCAGCTTGGTGACAGGGTCGTACACCGGGGAGCTGTTTTTT.